The clone carrying this TCR beta chain was detected ten times or more. No antigen is known for it. These data come from a study of T cell repertoires in cytomegalovirus infection. Trimming at V came to 3 bases and at J to 4 bases, leaving 4 bases not matched to a gene. The CDR3 consists of 15 residues. Germline assignment: CDR1 SGHTA and CDR2 FQGNSA. A single record per CDR3 protein comes from TCRdb applying MiXCR to the reads. The sample includes around 280,000 distinct CDR3 sequences, around 9.6% of them seen just once. Study-wide results and limits: The response measured ex vivo was dominated by TCR beta clonotypes (HLA-C-restricted and CMV-specific).

The chain is built from TRBV7-2 and TRBJ2-2, with 8 bases identical to TRBD1. The TCR comes from a human donor in good health (CMV status not recorded). Some clones in this sample may be carry-over from other donors' samples. Sequenced material: PBMCs. The CDR3 sequence: CASSLQGTGTGELFF. CDR3 DNA sequence: TGTGCCAGCAGCTTGCAGGGGACAGGCACCGGGGAGCTGTTTTTT. Supplemented by reference TRBV7-2 and TRBJ2-2, the full variable domain reads GAGVSQSPSNKVTEKGKDVELRCDPISGHTALYWYRQSLGQGLEFLIYFQGNSAPDKSGLPSDRFSAERTGGSVSTLTIQRTQQEDSAVYLCASSLQGTGTGELFFGEGSRLTVL.